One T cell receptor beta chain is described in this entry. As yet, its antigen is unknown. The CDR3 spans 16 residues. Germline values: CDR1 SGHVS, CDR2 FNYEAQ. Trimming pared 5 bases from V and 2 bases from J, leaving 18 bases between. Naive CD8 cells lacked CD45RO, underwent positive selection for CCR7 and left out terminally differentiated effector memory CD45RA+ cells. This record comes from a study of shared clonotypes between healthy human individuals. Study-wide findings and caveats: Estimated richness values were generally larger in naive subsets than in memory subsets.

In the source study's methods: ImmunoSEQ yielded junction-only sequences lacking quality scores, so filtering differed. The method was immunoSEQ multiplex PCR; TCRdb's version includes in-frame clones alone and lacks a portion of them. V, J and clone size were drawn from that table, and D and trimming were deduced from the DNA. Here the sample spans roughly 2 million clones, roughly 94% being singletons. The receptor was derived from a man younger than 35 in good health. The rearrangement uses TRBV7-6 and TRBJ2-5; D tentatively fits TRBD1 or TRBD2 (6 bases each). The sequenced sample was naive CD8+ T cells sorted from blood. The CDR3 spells CASSPIRGEAQETQYF. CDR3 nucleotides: TGTGCCAGCAGCCCTATTAGGGGGGAAGCACAAGAGACCCAGTACTTC.